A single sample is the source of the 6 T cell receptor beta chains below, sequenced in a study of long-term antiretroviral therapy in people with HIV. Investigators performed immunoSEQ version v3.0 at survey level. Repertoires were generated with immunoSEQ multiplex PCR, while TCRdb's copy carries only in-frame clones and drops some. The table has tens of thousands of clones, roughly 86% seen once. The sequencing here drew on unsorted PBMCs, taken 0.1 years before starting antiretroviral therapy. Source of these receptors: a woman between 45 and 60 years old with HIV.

CDR3: CASSLAGGNEKLFF. The CDR3 nucleotides are TGTGCCAGCAGCTTGGCGGGAGGGAATGAAAAACTGTTTTTT. The chain has TRBV5-6 and TRBJ1-4; no definite D call. The CDR3 consists of 14 residues. Germline assignment: CDR1 SGHDT and CDR2 YYEEEE. V shed 0 bases and J shed 5 bases, with 8 bases lying between them.

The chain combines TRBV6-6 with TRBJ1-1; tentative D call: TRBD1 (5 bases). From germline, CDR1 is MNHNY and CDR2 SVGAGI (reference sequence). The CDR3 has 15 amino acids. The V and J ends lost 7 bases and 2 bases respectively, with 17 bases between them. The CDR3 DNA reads TGTGCCAGCACACGGGAGGAGGGGCAAAACACTGAAGCTTTCTTT. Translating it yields CASTREEGQNTEAFF.

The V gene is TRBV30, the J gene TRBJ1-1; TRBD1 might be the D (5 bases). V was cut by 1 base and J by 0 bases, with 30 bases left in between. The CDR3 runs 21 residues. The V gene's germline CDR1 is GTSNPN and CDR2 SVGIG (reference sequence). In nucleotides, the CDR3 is TGTGCCTGGAGTGCCCCGGGACGGCTCATTTCTAGTCCTGAACTGAACACTGAAGCTTTCTTT. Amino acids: CAWSAPGRLISSPELNTEAFF.

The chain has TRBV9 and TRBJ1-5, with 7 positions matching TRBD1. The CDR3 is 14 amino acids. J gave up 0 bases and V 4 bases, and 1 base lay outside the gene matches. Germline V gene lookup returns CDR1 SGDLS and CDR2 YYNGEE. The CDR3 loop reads CASSPGGSNQPQHF. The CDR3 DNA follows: TGTGCCAGCAGCCCAGGGGGTAGCAATCAGCCCCAGCATTTT.

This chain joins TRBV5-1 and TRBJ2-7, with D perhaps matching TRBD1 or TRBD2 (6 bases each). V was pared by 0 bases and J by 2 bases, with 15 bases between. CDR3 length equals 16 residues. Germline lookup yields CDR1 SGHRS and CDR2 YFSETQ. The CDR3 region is CASSLEGGRGTYEQYF. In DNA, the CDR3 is TGCGCCAGCAGCTTGGAAGGGGGGCGCGGGACCTACGAGCAGTACTTC.

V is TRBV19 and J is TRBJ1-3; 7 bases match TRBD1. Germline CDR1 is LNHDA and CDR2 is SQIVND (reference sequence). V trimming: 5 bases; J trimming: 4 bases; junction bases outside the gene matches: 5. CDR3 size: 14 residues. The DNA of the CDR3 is TGTGCCAGTAGTCCGACAGGGACGGGAAACACCATATATTTT. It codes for CASSPTGTGNTIYF.